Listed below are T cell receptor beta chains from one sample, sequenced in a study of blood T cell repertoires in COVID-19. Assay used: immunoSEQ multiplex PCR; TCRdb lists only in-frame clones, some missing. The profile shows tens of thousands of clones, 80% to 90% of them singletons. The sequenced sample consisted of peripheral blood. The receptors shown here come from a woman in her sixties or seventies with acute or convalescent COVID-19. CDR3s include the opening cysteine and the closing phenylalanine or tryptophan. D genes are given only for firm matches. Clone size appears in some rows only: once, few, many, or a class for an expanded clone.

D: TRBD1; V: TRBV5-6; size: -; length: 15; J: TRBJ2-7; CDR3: CASSGGDREFYEQYF; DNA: TGTGCCAGCAGCGGGGGGGACAGGGAGTTCTACGAGCAGTACTTC
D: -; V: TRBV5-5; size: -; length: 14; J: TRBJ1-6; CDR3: CASSLNTGDSPLHF; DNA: TGTGCCAGCAGCTTGAATACAGGCGACTCACCCCTCCACTTT
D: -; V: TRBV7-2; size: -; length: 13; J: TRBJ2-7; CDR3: CASSLELPYEQYF; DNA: TGTGCCAGCAGCTTAGAACTGCCCTACGAGCAGTACTTC
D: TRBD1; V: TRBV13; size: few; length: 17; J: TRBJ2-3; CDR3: CASSSRMDRGLLDTQYF; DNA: TGTGCCAGCAGCTCTCGGATGGACAGGGGGCTCCTGGATACGCAGTATTTT
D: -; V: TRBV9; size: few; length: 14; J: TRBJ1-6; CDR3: CASSVVASDSPLHF; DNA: TGTGCCAGCAGCGTAGTAGCTTCGGATTCACCCCTCCACTTT
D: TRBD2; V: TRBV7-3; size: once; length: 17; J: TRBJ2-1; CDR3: CASSPTLAGGSYNEQFF; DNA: TGTGCCAGCAGCCCCACCTTAGCGGGAGGGTCCTACAATGAGCAGTTCTTC
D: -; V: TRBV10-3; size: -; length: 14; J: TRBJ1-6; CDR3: CAISEQGIGSPLHF; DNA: TGTGCCATCAGTGAGCAGGGGATCGGTTCACCCCTCCACTTT
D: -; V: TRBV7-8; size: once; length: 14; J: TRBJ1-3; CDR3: CASSLANRGNTIYF; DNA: TGTGCCAGCAGCTTAGCGAACAGGGGAAACACCATATATTTT
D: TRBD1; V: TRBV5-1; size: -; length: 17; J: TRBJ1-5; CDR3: CASSEGTGAVSNQPQHF; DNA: TGCGCCAGCAGCGAGGGGACAGGGGCTGTCAGCAATCAGCCCCAGCATTTT
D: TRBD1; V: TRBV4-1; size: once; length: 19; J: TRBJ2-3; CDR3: CASSQDTGTAYSGTDTQYF; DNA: TGCGCCAGCAGCCAAGATACCGGGACAGCTTACTCAGGCACAGATACGCAGTATTTT
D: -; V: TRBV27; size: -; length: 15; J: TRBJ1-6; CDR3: CASSYLRQANSPLHF; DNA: TGTGCCAGCAGTTATCTTCGGCAGGCAAATTCACCCCTCCACTTT
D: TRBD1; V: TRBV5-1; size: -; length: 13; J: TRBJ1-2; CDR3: CASRARQGLGYTF; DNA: TGCGCCAGCAGAGCCCGACAGGGTCTTGGCTACACCTTC
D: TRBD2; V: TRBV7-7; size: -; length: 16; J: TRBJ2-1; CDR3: CASSLATSGQYNEQFF; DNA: TGTGCCAGCAGCTTAGCGACTAGCGGGCAGTACAATGAGCAGTTCTTC
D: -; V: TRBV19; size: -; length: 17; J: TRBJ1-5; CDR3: CASRSTGLKGSNQPQHF; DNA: TGTGCCAGTAGGTCTACAGGGCTAAAGGGAAGCAATCAGCCCCAGCATTTT
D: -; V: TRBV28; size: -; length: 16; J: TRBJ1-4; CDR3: CASSLASGSYNEKLFF; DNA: TGTGCCAGCAGTTTGGCATCGGGATCCTATAATGAAAAACTGTTTTTT
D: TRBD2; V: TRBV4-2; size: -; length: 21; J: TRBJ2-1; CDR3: CASSQLAPGLAGGGTYNEQFF; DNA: TGTGCCAGCAGCCAATTGGCACCGGGACTAGCGGGAGGCGGTACCTACAATGAGCAGTTCTTC
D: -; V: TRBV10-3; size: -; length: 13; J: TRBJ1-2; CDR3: CAISETQNYGYTF; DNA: TGTGCCATCAGTGAAACACAGAACTATGGCTACACCTTC
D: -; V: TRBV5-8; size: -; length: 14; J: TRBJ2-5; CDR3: CASSKHDWRETQYF; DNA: TGTGCCAGCAGCAAACATGACTGGAGGGAGACCCAGTACTTC
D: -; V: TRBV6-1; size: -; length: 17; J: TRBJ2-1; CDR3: CASSEFIGSSSYNEQFF; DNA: TGTGCCAGCAGTGAATTTATCGGGTCTAGCTCCTACAATGAGCAGTTCTTC
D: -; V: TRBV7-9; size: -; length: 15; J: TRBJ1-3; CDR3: CASSLARGTGNTIYF; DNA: TGTGCCAGCAGCTTAGCCAGGGGAACTGGAAACACCATATATTTT
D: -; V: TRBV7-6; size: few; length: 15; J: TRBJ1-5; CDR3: CASSLTRELNQPQHF; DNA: TGTGCCAGCAGTCTAACCAGGGAACTTAATCAGCCCCAGCATTTT
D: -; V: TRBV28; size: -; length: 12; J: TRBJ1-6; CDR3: CASSYGGLPLHF; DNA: TGTGCCAGCAGTTACGGGGGGCTGCCCCTCCACTTT
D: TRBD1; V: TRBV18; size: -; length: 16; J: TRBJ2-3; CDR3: CASSPRTGGGTDTQYF; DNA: TGTGCCAGCTCACCACGGACAGGGGGAGGCACAGATACGCAGTATTTT
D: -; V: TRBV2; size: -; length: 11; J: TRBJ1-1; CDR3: CASSPLSEAFF; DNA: TGTGCCAGCAGTCCCCTTTCTGAAGCTTTCTTT
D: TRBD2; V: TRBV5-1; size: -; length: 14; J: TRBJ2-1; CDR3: CASSFGTSSSEQFF; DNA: TGCGCCAGCAGCTTCGGGACTAGCTCCAGTGAGCAGTTCTTC
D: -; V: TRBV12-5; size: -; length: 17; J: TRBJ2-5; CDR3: CASGLVRGPGLGETQYF; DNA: TGTGCTAGTGGTTTGGTAAGGGGCCCAGGGCTTGGGGAGACCCAGTACTTC
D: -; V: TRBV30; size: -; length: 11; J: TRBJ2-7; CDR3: CAWRQGGEQYF; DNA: TGTGCCTGGAGGCAGGGAGGCGAGCAGTACTTC
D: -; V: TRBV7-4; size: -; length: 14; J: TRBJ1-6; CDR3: CASSQTGENSPLHF; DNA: TGTGCCAGCAGCCAAACGGGGGAGAATTCACCCCTCCACTTT
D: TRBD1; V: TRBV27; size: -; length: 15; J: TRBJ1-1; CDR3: CASSLWTGSGTEAFF; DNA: TGTGCCAGCAGTTTATGGACAGGGTCGGGCACTGAAGCTTTCTTT
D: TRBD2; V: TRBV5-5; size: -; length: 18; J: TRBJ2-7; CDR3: CASSLGSGTSGVGREQYF; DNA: TGTGCCAGCAGCTTGGGGTCCGGGACTAGCGGGGTGGGACGCGAGCAGTACTTC
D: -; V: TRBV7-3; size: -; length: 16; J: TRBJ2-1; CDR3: CASSLLGGSSYNEQFF; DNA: TGTGCCAGCAGCTTGTTAGGGGGAAGCTCCTACAATGAGCAGTTCTTC
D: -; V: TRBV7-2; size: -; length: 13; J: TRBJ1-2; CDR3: CASSFEGAHGYTF; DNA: TGTGCCAGCAGCTTCGAAGGAGCTCATGGCTACACCTTC
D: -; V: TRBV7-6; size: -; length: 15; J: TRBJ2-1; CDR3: CASSPIAGRGGSQFF; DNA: TGTGCCAGCAGTCCTATAGCGGGTCGTGGGGGCTCGCAGTTCTTC
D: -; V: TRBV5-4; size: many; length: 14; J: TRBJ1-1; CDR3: CASSSPLGQAEAFF; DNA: TGTGCCAGCAGCTCACCCTTGGGGCAGGCTGAAGCTTTCTTT
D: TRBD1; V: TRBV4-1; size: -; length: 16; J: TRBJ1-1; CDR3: CASSQGYRGGPTEAFF; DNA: TGCGCCAGCAGCCAAGGGTACAGGGGTGGGCCGACTGAAGCTTTCTTT
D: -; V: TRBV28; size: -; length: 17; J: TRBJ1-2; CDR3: CASKKFSRGRVIWGYTF; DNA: TGTGCCAGCAAGAAGTTTTCCCGAGGGCGGGTTATATGGGGCTACACCTTC
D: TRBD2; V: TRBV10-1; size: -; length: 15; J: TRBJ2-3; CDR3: CASSGSSGSTDTQYF; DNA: TGCGCCAGCAGTGGTTCTAGCGGTAGCACAGATACGCAGTATTTT
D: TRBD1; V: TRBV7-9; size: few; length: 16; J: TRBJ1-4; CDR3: CASSLGDRPTNEKLFF; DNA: TGTGCCAGCAGCTTAGGGGACAGGCCAACTAATGAAAAACTGTTTTTT
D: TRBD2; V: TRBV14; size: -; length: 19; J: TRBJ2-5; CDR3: CASSLRPSEVLAGVETQYF; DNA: TGTGCCAGCAGCCTAAGACCGTCGGAGGTACTAGCGGGAGTTGAGACCCAGTACTTC
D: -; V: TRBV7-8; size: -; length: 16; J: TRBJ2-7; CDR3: CASSLAGGPISYEQYF; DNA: TGTGCCAGCAGCTTAGCGGGAGGCCCGATCTCCTACGAGCAGTACTTC
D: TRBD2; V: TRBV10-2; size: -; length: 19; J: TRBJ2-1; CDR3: CASSESNFVLAGLYNEQFF; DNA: TGCGCCAGCAGTGAGTCGAACTTTGTCCTAGCGGGATTATACAATGAGCAGTTCTTC
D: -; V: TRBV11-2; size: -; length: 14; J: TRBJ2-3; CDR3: CASSLDRNTDTQYF; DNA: TGTGCCAGCAGCTTAGATCGTAACACAGATACGCAGTATTTT